Below are 25 T cell receptor beta chains sequenced from a single sample in a study of CD8+CD57+ T cells in acquired aplastic anemia. Genomic DNA provided the template from which TCR beta VDJ and CDR3 profiles were obtained. TCRdb analysed the reads with MiXCR anew, one entry per CDR3 protein. The data contain about 160,000 distinct CDR3 sequences, roughly two thirds of them singletons. Patients chosen for sequencing had shown CD8+CD57+ cell expansion by flow cytometry. The sequenced sample consisted of sorted CD4+, CD8+, or CD8+CD57+ T cells (not recorded which) from PBMCs. All receptors derive from a human donor with aplastic anemia.

There are a few counts of this clonotype. The CDR3 DNA follows: TGTGCCAGCAGTCCCGGGGACGTCTATGGCTACACCTTC. Translation: CASSPGDVYGYTF. V gene TRBV12-3 or TRBV12-4 combines with J gene TRBJ1-2, with a weak D call TRBD1 (5 bases). The CDR3 totals 13 residues. Trimming removed 5 bases from V and 4 bases from J, with 11 bases in between.

The rearrangement links TRBV29-1 to TRBJ2-1; D remains unclear. With 4 bases removed from V and 2 bases from J, the gap between germline ends came to 18 bases. This CDR3 comprises 16 residues. Germline-derived CDR1 and CDR2 are SQVTM and ANQGSEA. DNA of the CDR3: TGCAGCGTTGTTCCATGGAGCCCCTCGCCCTACAATGAGCAGTTCTTC. Translated: CSVVPWSPSPYNEQFF.

This chain links TRBV7-8 with TRBJ2-6; the D call may be TRBD1 or TRBD2 (5 bases each). The CDR3 covers 16 residues. The germline V gene has CDR1 SGHVS and CDR2 FQNEAQ. With 6 bases removed from V and 3 bases from J, the gap between germline ends came to 15 bases. CDR3: CASSEGLAGGANVLTF. The CDR3 DNA is TGTGCCAGCAGTGAGGGGTTAGCAGGTGGGGCCAACGTCCTGACTTTC.

This clonotype was found once. The J gene is TRBJ1-1, the V gene TRBV29-1, with D tentatively TRBD1 (5 bases). The CDR3 contains 13 residues. V was clipped by 6 bases and J by 1 base, with 12 bases between them. The V gene's germline CDR1 is SQVTM and CDR2 ANQGSEA. The CDR3 DNA is TGCAGCGTGCCCGGGGGGACGAACACTGAAGCTTTCTTT. As protein: CSVPGGTNTEAFF.

The chain has TRBV9 and TRBJ2-7; 8 nucleotides line up with TRBD1. CDR1 SGDLS and CDR2 YYNGEE come from the germline V gene. Trimming cost V 2 bases and J 0 bases; bases outside gene matches: 10. The CDR3 spans 17 residues. Here the CDR3 reads CASSVGPGQGISYEQYF. CDR3 bases: TGTGCCAGCAGCGTTGGCCCCGGACAGGGAATCTCCTACGAGCAGTACTTC.

By frequency in the sample, this clonotype is large. The chain links TRBV6-4 to TRBJ1-2; D uncertain. The ends were cut back, 8 bases at V and 2 bases at J, with 6 bases in the middle. Germline CDR1 is MRHNA and CDR2 is SNTAGT. CDR3 length: 11 amino acids. The CDR3 reads CASPPNYGYTF. CDR3 DNA: TGTGCCAGCCCCCCAAACTATGGCTACACCTTC.

Worth noting for this clonotype: One junction end does not reproduce the germline sequence, and a read error may be involved. The chain carries TRBV13 and TRBJ2-7; TRBD2 matches 14 bases. The CDR3 sequence is 18 residues long. Germline V gives CDR1 PRHDT, CDR2 FYEKMQ (reference sequence). CDR3 sequence (DNA): TGTGCCAGCAGCATAGGACTAGCGGGGGGCCCGGCGAGAGGGGAGCAGTACTTC. Translated, it gives CASSIGLAGGPARGEQYF.

The V call is TRBV24-1, the J call TRBJ2-1, with no clear D. Trimming took 4 bases from V and 3 from J, leaving 6 bases between them. Germline CDR1 KGHDR, CDR2 SFDVKD. The CDR3 is made up of 13 amino acids. The CDR3 reads CATSDPNYNEQFF. The CDR3 nucleotides are TGTGCCACCAGTGACCCGAACTACAATGAGCAGTTCTTC.

This rearrangement joins TRBV20-1 to TRBJ2-7; 8 bases map to TRBD2. This CDR3 contains 13 residues. CDR1 DFQATT and CDR2 SNEGSKA come from the germline V gene (reference sequence). With 0 bases clipped from V and 7 bases from J, the junction kept 5 bases outside the gene matches. CDR3 amino acids: CSARDGSGGEQYF. In nucleotides, the CDR3 is TGCAGTGCTAGAGATGGAAGCGGGGGTGAGCAGTACTTC.

V is TRBV7-9 and J is TRBJ2-5; D possibly corresponds to TRBD1 (6 bases). Per germline, CDR1 SEHNR and CDR2 FQNEAQ (reference sequence). The CDR3 runs 16 residues. Deletions cut 5 bases from V and 5 bases from J, with 21 bases between. The CDR3: CASSAFGDILRETQYF. The CDR3 region has the DNA TGTGCCAGCAGCGCGTTTGGGGACATCCTTCGGGAGACCCAGTACTTC.

This chain uses TRBV20-1 with TRBJ2-5; 9 bases agree with TRBD2. The CDR3 sequence is 15 residues long. V was pared by 5 bases and J by 3 bases, with 10 bases of the junction left unmatched. Germline CDR1 DFQATT, CDR2 SNEGSKA (reference sequence). In DNA form, the CDR3 reads TGCAGTGCTCCCGTAGCGGGAGAGTCGGAAGAGACCCAGTACTTC. This translates into CSAPVAGESEETQYF.

The chain joins TRBV12-5 to TRBJ1-1; D is ambiguous. The CDR3 has 15 amino acids. Per the germline V gene, CDR1 is LGHNT and CDR2 is FRNRAP. The CDR3 DNA is TGTGCCAGCAGTTTAGAGGCAGTCATGAACACTGAAGCTTTCTTT. Translation gives CASSLEAVMNTEAFF.

The J gene is TRBJ2-1, the V gene TRBV20-1; either TRBD1 or TRBD2 may fit D (6 bases each). The CDR3 extends over 12 amino acids. The germline V gene encodes CDR1 DFQATT and CDR2 SNEGSKA (reference sequence). The ends were cut back, 5 bases at V and 7 bases at J, with 12 bases in the middle. CDR3 region: CSASQGGNEQFF. The DNA of the CDR3 is TGCAGTGCTTCGCAAGGGGGGAATGAGCAGTTCTTC.

V usage is TRBV6-4 and J usage is TRBJ2-3, with D perhaps matching TRBD2 (6 bases). The ends were cut back, 0 bases at V and 3 bases at J, with 10 bases in the middle. The CDR3 contains 15 residues. CDR1 MRHNA and CDR2 SNTAGT come from the germline V gene. CDR3: CASSDSDGGTDTQYF. The CDR3 DNA follows: TGTGCCAGCAGTGACTCTGACGGGGGAACAGATACGCAGTATTTT.

The V and J genes are TRBV7-8 and TRBJ1-1, with TRBD1 matching 8 bases. Trimming took 5 bases from V and 7 from J; bases not matched to a gene: 9. The germline V gene has CDR1 SGHVS and CDR2 FQNEAQ. The CDR3 sequence is 14 residues long. This chain's CDR3 is CASSRGQGLGEAFF. The CDR3 bases are TGTGCCAGCAGCCGTGGACAGGGACTGGGTGAAGCTTTCTTT.

V usage is TRBV7-9 and J usage is TRBJ1-1; 10 bases agree with TRBD1. The CDR3 spans 15 residues. The V segment lost 3 bases and the J segment 7 bases; nucleotides outside the gene matches: 8. Germline V gene lookup returns CDR1 SEHNR and CDR2 FQNEAQ (reference sequence). CDR3 nucleotide sequence: TGTGCCAGCAGCTTGGGGACAGGGGTGCTTGGTGAAGCTTTCTTT. Translation: CASSLGTGVLGEAFF.

V usage is TRBV4-2 and J usage is TRBJ2-1; TRBD2 matches at 9 bases. The CDR3 length is 16 residues. Germline loops: CDR1 LGHNA, CDR2 YNFKEQ. V lost 3 bases, J lost 6 bases, and 9 bases stayed unmatched. DNA for the CDR3: TGTGCCAGCAGCCATTCGCGGGGGGGCGGGAGCAATGAGCAGTTCTTC. Its protein is CASSHSRGGGSNEQFF.

As DNA, the CDR3 is TGCGCCAGCAGCCCTGATTCGCTAGCCGAGCAGTACTTC. Its protein is CASSPDSLAEQYF. The chain recombines TRBV5-1 with TRBJ2-7, with D perhaps TRBD2 (5 bases). The CDR3 runs to 13 residues. Trimming stripped 4 bases from V and 6 bases from J, with 14 bases between. Per the germline V gene, CDR1 is SGHRS and CDR2 is YFSETQ.

The chain couples TRBV19 to TRBJ1-2, with unresolved D. The CDR3 extends over 10 amino acids. Germline-derived CDR1 and CDR2 are LNHDA and SQIVND (reference sequence). The V and J ends lost 10 bases and 7 bases respectively, with 10 bases between them. The CDR3 bases are TGTGCCAATTGGGGAATTGGCTACACCTTC. It codes for CANWGIGYTF.

V and J are TRBV7-9 and TRBJ1-1; TRBD1 might be the D (5 bases). The V end lost 6 bases, the J end lost 4 bases, and 18 bases lay between the germline ends. The CDR3 loop spans 15 amino acids. The V gene's germline CDR1 is SEHNR and CDR2 FQNEAQ (reference sequence). CDR3 in DNA: TGTGCCAGCAGTTACCGGCTAATTGGGGGCACTGAAGCTTTCTTT. Protein product: CASSYRLIGGTEAFF.

This clonotype was seen a few times. The chain has TRBV10-3 and TRBJ2-7; D is ambiguous. Germline V gives CDR1 ENHRY, CDR2 SYGVKD. V was shortened by 3 bases and J by 6 bases, with 12 bases between the two germline ends. The CDR3 runs 13 residues. In nucleotides, the CDR3 is TGTGCCATCAGTGATGGATCCGATATCGAGCAGTACTTC. Its translation: CAISDGSDIEQYF.

This chain links TRBV7-2 with TRBJ2-1; no definite D call. CDR3 length: 16 amino acids. V lost 0 bases, J lost 3 bases, and 12 bases lay in between. Germline CDR1 SGHTA, CDR2 FQGNSA. CDR3 sequence: CASSLAGRSYYNEQFF. The CDR3 bases are TGTGCCAGCAGCTTAGCGGGCAGAAGCTACTACAATGAGCAGTTCTTC.

This clonotype has more than one count but fewer than ten. The V and J genes are TRBV24-1 and TRBJ2-7, with D unresolved. Germline CDR1 and CDR2: KGHDR and SFDVKD. The CDR3 runs 11 residues. Deletions cut 4 bases from V and 9 bases from J, with 9 bases between. The DNA for the CDR3 is TGTGCCACCAGTGACCTGACTCGGCAGTACTTC. Translated: CATSDLTRQYF.

The V gene is TRBV7-9, the J gene TRBJ1-1, with 8 bases identical to TRBD1. Germline CDR1 SEHNR, CDR2 FQNEAQ (reference sequence). CDR3 length equals 15 residues. V shed 6 bases, J shed 3 bases, and the junction held 9 bases outside the gene matches. The CDR3 coding sequence is TGTGCCAGCAGAGGATCGGACAGGGCCGACACTGAAGCTTTCTTT. It codes for CASRGSDRADTEAFF. The entire variable domain, with the rest obtained from reference TRBV7-9 and TRBJ1-1, is as follows: DTGVSQNPRHKITKRGQNVTFRCDPISEHNRLYWYRQTLGQGPEFLTYFQNEAQLEKSRLLSDRFSAERPKGSFSTLEIQRTEQGDSAMYLCASRGSDRADTEAFFGQGTRLTVV.

With respect to this clonotype: Sequence at one end of the junction differs from germline and may be a read error. The chain joins TRBV5-1 to TRBJ2-2; 10 bases are shared with TRBD2. The length of the CDR3 is 18 residues. The germline CDR1 and CDR2 sequences are SGHRS and YFSETQ. The chain's CDR3 is CASTLMVSGRWNTGELFF. Here the CDR3 DNA reads TGTGCCAGCACGTTGATGGTTAGCGGGAGGTGGAACACCGGGGAGCTGTTTTTT.